This TCR beta chain originates from a study of blood T cells in healthy people across ages. General study results and limits: More naive CD4+ cells and higher diversity were found in long-lived than in aged donors. Total diversity from one million sequenced T cells was likely underestimated.

In regard to this clonotype: Its antigen is not identified.

The CDR3 covers 16 residues. The V and J ends lost 3 bases and 13 bases, in that order; junction bases with no gene match: 20. CDR1 DFQATT and CDR2 SNEGSKA come from the germline V gene (reference sequence). A J-beta primer mix and a sample-barcoded 5' primer were used in a second PCR of about 7 to 12 cycles. A 12-random-nucleotide template-switch adaptor tagged each cDNA molecule. From the 5' RACE reads, TCRdb called clonotypes with MiXCR, one entry per CDR3 protein. This table holds 850,000 to 950,000 distinct CDR3 sequences, roughly 26% found once. Sequencing input: blood. The sequence was obtained from an elderly woman in good health. The chain employs TRBV20-1 and TRBJ2-1; TRBD2 matches at 8 bases. The CDR3 spells CSASATSGGARETQFF. The CDR3, as DNA: TGCAGTGCTAGCGCCACTAGCGGTGGGGCGCGAGAGACCCAGTTCTTC.